The text below deals with one T cell receptor beta chain. Its target is unknown. These data belong to a study of PD-1 blockade in classical Hodgkin lymphoma. Study outcomes and limitations: Newly diagnosed patients had baseline TCR diversity that was reportedly lower than that of healthy donors.

Time point given: cycle 4 day 1 (C4D1), after 5 to 7 weeks of nivolumab. There was relapse after autologous stem cell transplantation in every patient, and there was variation in brentuximab vedotin exposure. Reported best responses ranged across complete response, partial response or progressive disease. From germline, CDR1 is MNHEY and CDR2 SVGAGI. V lost 4 bases, J lost 6 bases, and 16 bases lay in between. The CDR3 is 15 residues long. Here immunoSEQ multiplex PCR was the method, and the copy in TCRdb shows in-frame clones only, minus some. This sample has 64,000 or so clones, with approximately 90% found just once.

The rearrangement uses TRBV6-5 and TRBJ2-1; TRBD2 is a possible D gene (6 bases). The sample consisted of peripheral blood mononuclear cells (PBMCs), taken before the fourth cycle of nivolumab. This sequence was found in a human donor with classical Hodgkin lymphoma. This CDR3 is CASSFSDWGGNEQFF. Written as DNA, the CDR3 is TGTGCCAGCAGTTTTTCAGACTGGGGAGGCAATGAGCAGTTCTTC.